What follows are 3 T cell receptor beta chains derived from one specimen sequenced in a study of cytomegalovirus exposure and HLA in healthy donors. Assay used: immunoSEQ multiplex PCR; TCRdb lists only in-frame clones, some missing. This table holds about 140,000 clones, almost 85% found once. The specimen sequenced was PBMCs. The receptors originated from a woman in her twenties or thirties in good health and CMV-seronegative.

Only one count was recorded for this clone. The genes are TRBV18 and TRBJ2-3; D perhaps matches TRBD2 (6 bases). V shed 8 bases and J shed 0 bases, with 18 bases lying between them. Looked up from germline, CDR1 is KGHSH and CDR2 is LQKENI. The CDR3 spans 16 residues. The CDR3 sequence is CASARSLATSTDTQYF. CDR3 DNA: TGTGCCAGCGCACGGTCACTAGCAACTAGCACAGATACGCAGTATTTT.

This chain joins TRBV5-5 and TRBJ1-5; 8 bases align to TRBD1. The V and J ends lost 4 bases and 1 base, in that order; junction bases with no gene match: 13. Germline CDR1 is SGHKS and CDR2 is YYEKEE (reference sequence). The CDR3 length is 18 residues. The CDR3 coding sequence is TGTGCCAGCAGCCCCGGCGCAGGGGGCATAATGAGCAATCAGCCCCAGCATTTT. As protein: CASSPGAGGIMSNQPQHF.

This clone has more than one count but fewer than ten. This rearrangement joins TRBV11-2 to TRBJ2-7; 12 bases fit TRBD2. The germline V gene has CDR1 SGHAT and CDR2 FQNNGV. This CDR3 comprises 15 residues. V shed 3 bases, J shed 7 bases, and the junction held 7 bases outside the gene matches. The CDR3 loop reads CASSFDLAGGREQYF. CDR3 nucleotides: TGTGCCAGCAGCTTTGACCTAGCGGGGGGGCGAGAGCAGTACTTC.